The T cell receptor (beta chain) described here comes from a study of T cell changes during pregnancy in multiple sclerosis. Assay: immunoSEQ multiplex PCR; the TCRdb copy retains only in-frame clones and omits some. The table has 35,000 to 50,000 clones, roughly 90% seen once. Here the sequenced sample was CD4+ T cells from peripheral blood mononuclear cells, taken in the second trimester of pregnancy. This clonotype was sampled from a female donor with multiple sclerosis, enrolled in a pregnancy study.

The CDR3 coding sequence is TGTGCCATCAGCAGCGAAAGAACGGACAGGGGCTACAATGAGCAGTTCTTC. Protein sequence: CAISSERTDRGYNEQFF. This rearrangement joins TRBV10-3 to TRBJ2-1, with 9 bases identical to TRBD1. Germline loops: CDR1 ENHRY, CDR2 SYGVKD. The CDR3 is made up of 17 amino acids. Trimming took 6 bases from V and 3 from J; bases not matched to a gene: 12.